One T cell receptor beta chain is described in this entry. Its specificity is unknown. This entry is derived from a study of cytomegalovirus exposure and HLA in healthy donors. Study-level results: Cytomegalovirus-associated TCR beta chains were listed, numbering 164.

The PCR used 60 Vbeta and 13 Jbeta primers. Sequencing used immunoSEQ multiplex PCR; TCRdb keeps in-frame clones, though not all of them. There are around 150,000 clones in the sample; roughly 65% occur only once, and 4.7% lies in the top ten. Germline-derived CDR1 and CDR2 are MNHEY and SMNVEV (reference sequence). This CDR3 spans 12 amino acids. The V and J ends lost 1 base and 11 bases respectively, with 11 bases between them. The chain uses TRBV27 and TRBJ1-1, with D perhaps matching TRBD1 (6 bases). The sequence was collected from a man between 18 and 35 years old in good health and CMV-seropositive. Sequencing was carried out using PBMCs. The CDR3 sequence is CASSLLGGAAFF. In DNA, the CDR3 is TGTGCCAGCAGTTTATTAGGGGGTGCTGCTTTCTTT.